A single sample gave rise to the 7 T cell receptor beta chains below, sequenced in a study of blood T cell repertoires in COVID-19 (dated by TCRdb to about 2020). The library was prepared using the immunoSEQ multiplex PCR assay. TCRdb mirrors the immuneACCESS table, restricted to in-frame sequences. Some clones are absent from its copies; in checked studies, under half trace to an unresolved V gene, and the reason for the others is unknown. The sample records about 140,000 clones, around 79% of which are singletons. Around 2.9% of the sample comes from the top ten. The specimen sequenced was PBMCs or T cells enriched from blood (not recorded which). These receptors all stem from a woman aged 50 to 65 who had recovered from COVID-19.

The count of this clone is one. This rearrangement joins TRBV11-2 to TRBJ2-5; 9 bases align to TRBD1. The germline CDR1 and CDR2 sequences are SGHAT and FQNNGV. The CDR3 length is 13 residues. The V and J ends lost 6 bases and 5 bases, in that order; junction bases with no gene match: 4. CDR3 sequence (DNA): TGTGCCAGCAGACCCGGGACAGGGGAGACCCAGTACTTC. Protein product: CASRPGTGETQYF.

This sequence joins TRBV9 and TRBJ2-3; tentatively, D is TRBD1 (6 bases). This CDR3 is 16 amino acids long. Germline V gene lookup returns CDR1 SGDLS and CDR2 YYNGEE. V dropped 4 bases and J dropped 3 bases, with 18 bases sitting between them. The DNA for the CDR3 is TGTGCCAGCAGCCCTCTTGAGGGGGTGAGAACAGATACGCAGTATTTT. Translation gives CASSPLEGVRTDTQYF. The entire variable domain, with the rest obtained from reference TRBV9 and TRBJ2-3, is as follows: DSGVTQTPKHLITATGQRVTLRCSPRSGDLSVYWYQQSLDQGLQFLIQYYNGEERAKGNILERFSAQQFPDLHSELNLSSLELGDSALYFCASSPLEGVRTDTQYFGPGTRLTVL.

V usage is TRBV4-1 and J usage is TRBJ1-3; possibly TRBD1 for D (6 bases). Between the trimmed V and J ends, which lost 3 bases and 4 bases, there was a span of 13 bases. The germline gives CDR1 MGHRA, CDR2 YSYEKL. The CDR3 is 15 amino acids. CDR3 sequence: CASSQATGSGNTIYF. CDR3 in DNA: TGCGCCAGCAGCCAGGCTACAGGGTCCGGAAACACCATATATTTT.

The genes are TRBV13 and TRBJ2-6; TRBD2 matches 12 bases. J lost 2 bases, V lost 5 bases, and 4 bases had no gene match. The CDR3 contains 17 residues. CDR1 is PRHDT, CDR2 FYEKMQ, per germline (reference sequence). The CDR3 DNA reads as TGTGCCAGCAGCCCACTAGCGGGGGGCGCTGGGGCCAACGTCCTGACTTTC. This encodes CASSPLAGGAGANVLTF.

This clone was seen a single time. The V and J genes are TRBV2 and TRBJ2-5; possibly TRBD2 for D (5 bases). The V end lost 0 bases, the J end lost 5 bases, and 10 bases lay between the germline ends. The CDR3 extends over 14 amino acids. Germline lookup yields CDR1 SNHLY and CDR2 FYNNEI. The CDR3 sequence is CASSEARGWETQYF. For the CDR3, the DNA is TGTGCCAGCAGTGAAGCGCGAGGGTGGGAGACCCAGTACTTC.

In its sample, this clone was seen once. The chain has TRBV11-2 and TRBJ2-2; D is undetermined. The CDR3 spans 17 residues. Trimming cost V 0 bases and J 2 bases, with 13 bases left between them. Germline V lookup: CDR1 SGHAT, CDR2 FQNNGV. DNA for the CDR3: TGTGCCAGCAGCTTAGATCTAAGCGTATATAACACCGGGGAGCTGTTTTTT. Its protein is CASSLDLSVYNTGELFF.

The chain employs TRBV12-3 or TRBV12-4 and TRBJ2-7, with D perhaps matching TRBD1 (6 bases). The CDR3 runs to 13 residues. V lost 2 bases and J lost 2, with 7 bases in between. CDR3 region: CASSLQGTYEQYF. CDR3 DNA sequence: TGTGCCAGCAGTTTACAGGGGACCTACGAGCAGTACTTC.